The present entry profiles one TCR beta chain with its context. Its target is not known. CDR1 SNHLY and CDR2 FYNNEI come from the germline V gene. The trim removed 6 bases at V and 4 bases at J, leaving 3 bases unmatched. The length of the CDR3 is 13 residues. This PCR relied on a set of 60 Vbeta primers and 13 Jbeta primers. Original processing methods: Later, an analysis found 75 million to 100 million unique TCR beta chains, and about 10 million of these were shared. Some clones are missing from TCRdb's copy, which holds only in-frame ones; the method was immunoSEQ multiplex PCR. V, J and clone size are taken as reported in that table, and D and trimming were inferred from the DNA itself. The sample records about 160,000 clones, roughly 83% being singletons. This entry is derived from a study of cytomegalovirus exposure and HLA in healthy donors. Points from the study as a whole: Follow-up analysis later connected one missense variant in DCLRE1C with trimming of TCR beta V- and J-genes. Most CMV-associated TCR beta chains were later found to appear HLA-restricted.

This sequence originates from a man aged 25-40 years in good health and CMV-seronegative. The chain uses TRBV2 and TRBJ1-5; 7 bases match TRBD1. The sample was PBMCs. This CDR3 reads CASRGTVNQPQHF. In DNA form, the CDR3 reads TGTGCCAGCAGAGGGACAGTGAATCAGCCCCAGCATTTT.